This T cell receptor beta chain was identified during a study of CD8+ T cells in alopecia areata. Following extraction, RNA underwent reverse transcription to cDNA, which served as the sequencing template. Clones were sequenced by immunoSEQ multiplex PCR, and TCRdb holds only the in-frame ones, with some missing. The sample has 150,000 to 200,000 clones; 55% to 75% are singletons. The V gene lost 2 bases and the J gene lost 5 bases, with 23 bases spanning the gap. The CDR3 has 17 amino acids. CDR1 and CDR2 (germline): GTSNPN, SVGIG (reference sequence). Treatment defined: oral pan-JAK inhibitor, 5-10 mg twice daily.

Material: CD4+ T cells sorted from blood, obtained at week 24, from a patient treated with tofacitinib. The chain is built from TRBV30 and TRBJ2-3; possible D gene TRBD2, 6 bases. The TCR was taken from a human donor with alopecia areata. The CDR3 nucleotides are TGTGCCTGGAGTACACCCACTCCCTCGGGAGTCATAGATACGCAGTATTTT. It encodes CAWSTPTPSGVIDTQYF.